The 10 T cell receptor beta chains below all came from one sample that was sequenced in a study of T cell changes during pregnancy in multiple sclerosis. Profiled with immunoSEQ multiplex PCR; TCRdb holds only in-frame clones, not every one. Among approximately 24,000 clones listed, about nine tenths were seen once. The input for sequencing was CD8+ T cells from peripheral blood mononuclear cells, taken in the first trimester of pregnancy. The receptors stem from a female donor in good health, enrolled as a control in a pregnancy study.

The chain has TRBV2 and TRBJ2-7; D possibly corresponds to TRBD2 (6 bases). The V end was cut by 2 bases, the J end by 2 bases, with 16 bases between. The germline CDR1 and CDR2 sequences are SNHLY and FYNNEI. The CDR3 has 16 amino acids. The CDR3 is CASSEIGEDVTYEQYF. The CDR3 nucleotides read TGTGCCAGCAGTGAAATCGGGGAGGACGTCACCTACGAGCAGTACTTC. The complete variable domain, with remaining parts taken from reference TRBV2 and TRBJ2-7, reads EPEVTQTPSHQVTQMGQEVILRCVPISNHLYFYWYRQILGQKVEFLVSFYNNEISEKSEIFDDQFSVERPDGSNFTLKIRSTKLEDSAMYFCASSEIGEDVTYEQYFGPGTRLTVT.

The chain has TRBV5-8 and TRBJ1-3, with D perhaps matching TRBD1 (5 bases). V shed 0 bases and J shed 4 bases, with 11 bases lying between them. The CDR3 loop spans 15 amino acids. Germline V gene lookup returns CDR1 SGHTS and CDR2 YDEGEE. The CDR3 nucleotides are TGTGCCAGCAGCTTGGGCCGGGACTTAGGAAACACCATATATTTT. Translating it yields CASSLGRDLGNTIYF.

This chain uses TRBV30 with TRBJ1-1; D ambiguous. The CDR3 runs 13 residues. In germline, CDR1 is GTSNPN, CDR2 SVGIG (reference sequence). The germline V and J ends were trimmed by 4 bases and 8 bases, with 17 bases remaining between them. The CDR3 DNA reads as TGTGCCTGGACCCTACCACCGGGGAACGAAGCTTTCTTT. Protein product: CAWTLPPGNEAFF.

The chain uses TRBV2 and TRBJ1-5, with D maybe TRBD1 (6 bases). V was clipped by 3 bases and J by 7 bases, with 13 bases between them. Germline V gene sequence: CDR1 SNHLY, CDR2 FYNNEI. The CDR3 runs to 14 residues. The CDR3 here is CASSDQGMGQPQHF. The CDR3 DNA follows: TGTGCCAGCAGTGATCAGGGGATGGGGCAGCCCCAGCATTTT.

The chain uses TRBV7-6 and TRBJ2-7, with 7 nucleotides matching TRBD1. The germline V gene has CDR1 SGHVS and CDR2 FNYEAQ. This CDR3 is 14 amino acids long. Germline trimming cut 5 bases from V and 2 bases from J; bases unmatched to any gene: 6. CDR3 DNA sequence: TGTGCCAGCAGCCCCCGGGACAGCACCTACGAGCAGTACTTC. Amino acids: CASSPRDSTYEQYF.

CDR3: CASSQGGRGREQYF. Written as DNA, the CDR3 is TGTGCCAGCAGCCAAGGGGGCAGGGGGCGAGAGCAGTACTTC. This chain links TRBV5-6 with TRBJ2-7, with TRBD1 matching over 8 bases. The CDR3 has 14 residues. Germline lookup yields CDR1 SGHDT and CDR2 YYEEEE. V shed 4 bases, J shed 7 bases, and the junction held 10 bases outside the gene matches.

This clone was found once. The V call is TRBV4-3, the J call TRBJ2-7, with D maybe TRBD1 (6 bases). V was trimmed by 0 bases and J by 6 bases, leaving 18 bases between them. Germline CDR1 LGHNA, CDR2 YSLEER. CDR3 size: 16 residues. The DNA for the CDR3 is TGCGCCAGCAGCCAAGATATACAGGGACCCTTGAGCGAGCAGTACTTC. Amino acid sequence: CASSQDIQGPLSEQYF.

The DNA for the CDR3 is TGTGCCAGCAGCTTTAGAAGCGGGGGGGCCGATGAGCAGTTCTTC. As protein: CASSFRSGGADEQFF. The J gene is TRBJ2-1, the V gene TRBV11-2, with 10 bases fitting TRBD2. The CDR3 extends over 15 amino acids. Trimming removed 3 bases from V and 8 bases from J; junction bases left unmatched: 7. CDR1 SGHAT and CDR2 FQNNGV come from the germline V gene.

This clone was detected only once. V and J are TRBV11-3 and TRBJ2-5; 7 positions agree with TRBD1. CDR3 size: 14 residues. Germline CDR1 and CDR2: SGHNT and YENEEA. V trimming: 5 bases; J trimming: 1 base; junction bases outside the gene matches: 4. The CDR3 nucleotides read TGTGCCAGCAGCGCCCGGGACAGCCAAGAGACCCAGTACTTC. Translated, it gives CASSARDSQETQYF.

The chain links TRBV6-5 to TRBJ1-2; no definite D call. Germline CDR1 reads MNHEY; CDR2 reads SVGAGI. Trimming took 0 bases from V and 8 from J, leaving 10 bases between them. This CDR3 region has 13 residues. As DNA, the CDR3 is TGTGCCAGCAGTTACTCGTACATTTGGGGCTACACCTTC. Its translation: CASSYSYIWGYTF.